This TCR beta chain was identified in a study of a mutant IDH1 vaccine in newly diagnosed glioma. Time point described: week 47, end of study. What each vaccine dose contained was 300 ug of mutant IDH1 20-mer peptide, accompanied by topical imiquimod. The CDR3 covers 13 residues. Clones were read by immunoSEQ multiplex PCR, and TCRdb kept only the in-frame ones, dropping some. Of over 45,000 clones listed, roughly 76% are singletons. As to this clone: As yet, its antigen is unknown.

The chain links TRBV1 to TRBJ1-2. TRBV1 is a listed pseudogene. Sequences were derived from PBMCs, sampled from a glioma patient whose treatment included an IDH1 peptide vaccine. The sequence came from a man aged 45 to 65 with glioma. CDR3 protein: CTSSQLGAEGYTF. For the CDR3, the DNA is TGCACCAGCAGCCAACTCGGGGCAGAAGGCTACACCTTC.